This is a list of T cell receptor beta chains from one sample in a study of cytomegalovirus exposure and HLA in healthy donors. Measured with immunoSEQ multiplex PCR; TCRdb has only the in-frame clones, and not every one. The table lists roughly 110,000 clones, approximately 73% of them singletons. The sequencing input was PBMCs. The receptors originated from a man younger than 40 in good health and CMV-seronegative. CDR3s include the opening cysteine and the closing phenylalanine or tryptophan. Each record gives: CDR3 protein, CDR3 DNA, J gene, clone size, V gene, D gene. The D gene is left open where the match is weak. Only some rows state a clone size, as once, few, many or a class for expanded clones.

CDR3aa: CASSMVLNQPQHF
CDR3nt: TGTGCCAGTAGTATGGTACTCAATCAGCCCCAGCATTTT
j_gene: TRBJ1-5
abundance: -
v_gene: TRBV19
d_gene: -

CDR3aa: CASSPRNKNEQFF
CDR3nt: TGTGCCAGCAGCCCTCGTAATAAAAATGAGCAGTTCTTC
j_gene: TRBJ2-1
abundance: -
v_gene: TRBV7-3
d_gene: -

CDR3aa: CAINPWGGASDTQYF
CDR3nt: TGTGCCATCAACCCGTGGGGGGGCGCGTCAGATACGCAGTATTTT
j_gene: TRBJ2-3
abundance: -
v_gene: TRBV10-3
d_gene: -

CDR3aa: CASSIRTGLYEQYF
CDR3nt: TGTGCCAGTAGTATCCGGACAGGGTTATACGAGCAGTACTTC
j_gene: TRBJ2-7
abundance: -
v_gene: TRBV19
d_gene: TRBD1

CDR3aa: CASSWGQGMGTGELFF
CDR3nt: TGTGCCAGCAGCTGGGGACAGGGGATGGGAACCGGGGAGCTGTTTTTT
j_gene: TRBJ2-2
abundance: -
v_gene: TRBV5-6
d_gene: TRBD1

CDR3aa: CASSQGSNTEAFF
CDR3nt: TGTGCCAGCAGCCAGGGGTCGAACACTGAAGCTTTCTTT
j_gene: TRBJ1-1
abundance: few
v_gene: TRBV7-9
d_gene: -

CDR3aa: CASSLGLRANTGELFF
CDR3nt: TGTGCCAGCAGCTTGGGTCTGCGGGCGAACACCGGGGAGCTGTTTTTT
j_gene: TRBJ2-2
abundance: -
v_gene: TRBV5-6
d_gene: -

CDR3aa: CASSLESSGGGYGYTF
CDR3nt: TGCGCCAGCAGCTTGGAGTCGAGCGGGGGCGGCTATGGCTACACCTTC
j_gene: TRBJ1-2
abundance: -
v_gene: TRBV5-1
d_gene: -

CDR3aa: CASSSQGLGQPQHF
CDR3nt: TGTGCCAGCAGTTCTCAGGGTCTAGGTCAGCCCCAGCATTTT
j_gene: TRBJ1-5
abundance: -
v_gene: TRBV6-1
d_gene: -

CDR3aa: CASSLGGGKETQYF
CDR3nt: TGCGCCAGCAGCTTGGGGGGGGGCAAAGAGACCCAGTACTTC
j_gene: TRBJ2-5
abundance: -
v_gene: TRBV5-1
d_gene: -

CDR3aa: CASSQGYRAPNQPQHF
CDR3nt: TGTGCCAGCAGCCAAGGATACAGGGCTCCGAATCAGCCCCAGCATTTT
j_gene: TRBJ1-5
abundance: -
v_gene: TRBV4-2
d_gene: -

CDR3aa: CASSRDRYTEAFF
CDR3nt: TGTGCCAGCAGCCGCGACAGATACACTGAAGCTTTCTTT
j_gene: TRBJ1-1
abundance: -
v_gene: TRBV7-3
d_gene: -

CDR3aa: CASSPLGLDANEQFF
CDR3nt: TGTGCCAGCAGCCCCCTGGGACTAGATGCCAATGAGCAGTTCTTC
j_gene: TRBJ2-1
abundance: -
v_gene: TRBV28
d_gene: TRBD2

CDR3aa: CASSISLYYNEQFF
CDR3nt: TGTGCCAGTAGTATTTCCCTTTACTACAATGAGCAGTTCTTC
j_gene: TRBJ2-1
abundance: few
v_gene: TRBV19
d_gene: -

CDR3aa: CASSPGQGAYEQYF
CDR3nt: TGTGCCAGCAGCCCCGGACAGGGGGCGTACGAGCAGTACTTC
j_gene: TRBJ2-7
abundance: -
v_gene: TRBV7-8
d_gene: TRBD1

CDR3aa: CASNPPSGSSYEQYF
CDR3nt: TGTGCCTCGAACCCCCCTAGCGGAAGCTCCTACGAGCAGTACTTC
j_gene: TRBJ2-7
abundance: -
v_gene: TRBV30
d_gene: TRBD2

CDR3aa: CASSPRGRGSDTQYF
CDR3nt: TGTGCCAGCAGCCCAAGAGGTCGGGGGTCAGATACGCAGTATTTT
j_gene: TRBJ2-3
abundance: -
v_gene: TRBV14
d_gene: -

CDR3aa: CASGARLDPYEQYF
CDR3nt: TGTGCCAGCGGGGCGCGCCTGGACCCCTACGAGCAGTACTTC
j_gene: TRBJ2-7
abundance: -
v_gene: TRBV7-3
d_gene: -

CDR3aa: CAWSLSQGGGYTF
CDR3nt: TGTGCCTGGAGTCTATCGCAGGGAGGAGGCTACACCTTC
j_gene: TRBJ1-2
abundance: few
v_gene: TRBV30
d_gene: -

CDR3aa: CASSLAQETQYF
CDR3nt: TGCGCCAGCAGCCTGGCTCAAGAGACCCAGTACTTC
j_gene: TRBJ2-5
abundance: -
v_gene: TRBV5-1
d_gene: -

CDR3aa: CASSHQGQGGEQYF
CDR3nt: TGTGCCAGCAGCCATCAGGGACAGGGAGGCGAGCAGTACTTC
j_gene: TRBJ2-7
abundance: -
v_gene: TRBV27
d_gene: TRBD1

CDR3aa: CASSAKDRAIEKLFF
CDR3nt: TGTGCCAGCAGCGCGAAGGACAGGGCTATTGAAAAACTGTTTTTT
j_gene: TRBJ1-4
abundance: -
v_gene: TRBV7-6
d_gene: TRBD1

CDR3aa: CASSMWGRGPDTEAFF
CDR3nt: TGTGCCAGTAGTATGTGGGGCAGGGGGCCGGACACTGAAGCTTTCTTT
j_gene: TRBJ1-1
abundance: -
v_gene: TRBV19
d_gene: TRBD1

CDR3aa: CASSAGGAWTEAFF
CDR3nt: TGCGCCAGCAGCGCAGGGGGCGCGTGGACTGAAGCTTTCTTT
j_gene: TRBJ1-1
abundance: -
v_gene: TRBV5-1
d_gene: TRBD1

CDR3aa: CASSRATTATYEQYF
CDR3nt: TGCGCCAGCAGCCGAGCGACGACGGCAACCTACGAGCAGTACTTC
j_gene: TRBJ2-7
abundance: -
v_gene: TRBV5-1
d_gene: -

CDR3aa: CATTDRSFTEAFF
CDR3nt: TGTGCCACAACGGACAGGTCTTTCACTGAAGCTTTCTTT
j_gene: TRBJ1-1
abundance: -
v_gene: TRBV6-1
d_gene: TRBD1

CDR3aa: CASSDRPYEQYF
CDR3nt: TGTGCCAGCAGTGACCGTCCCTACGAGCAGTACTTC
j_gene: TRBJ2-7
abundance: -
v_gene: TRBV6-1
d_gene: -

CDR3aa: CASRASGETHEQYF
CDR3nt: TGTGCCAGCAGGGCTAGCGGGGAGACCCACGAGCAGTACTTC
j_gene: TRBJ2-7
abundance: once
v_gene: TRBV6-1
d_gene: TRBD2

CDR3aa: CSAWGGLYNEQFF
CDR3nt: TGCAGTGCTTGGGGGGGACTTTACAATGAGCAGTTCTTC
j_gene: TRBJ2-1
abundance: -
v_gene: TRBV29-1
d_gene: TRBD2

CDR3aa: CASSARDSLNEKLFF
CDR3nt: TGTGCCAGCAGTGCCCGGGACAGCCTGAATGAAAAACTGTTTTTT
j_gene: TRBJ1-4
abundance: -
v_gene: TRBV6-1
d_gene: TRBD1

CDR3aa: CASSHGRGSEAFF
CDR3nt: TGTGCCAGCAGCCACGGTCGGGGTTCTGAGGCTTTCTTT
j_gene: TRBJ1-1
abundance: once
v_gene: TRBV7-9
d_gene: -

CDR3aa: CASSTPRRTDTQYF
CDR3nt: TGTGCCAGTAGTACCCCGCGTCGCACAGATACGCAGTATTTT
j_gene: TRBJ2-3
abundance: -
v_gene: TRBV19
d_gene: -

CDR3aa: CAWSLGSSSYNEQFF
CDR3nt: TGTGCCTGGAGTTTAGGATCTAGCTCCTACAATGAGCAGTTCTTC
j_gene: TRBJ2-1
abundance: -
v_gene: TRBV30
d_gene: -

CDR3aa: CASSPDTGELFF
CDR3nt: TGTGCCAGCAGCCCAGACACCGGGGAGCTGTTTTTT
j_gene: TRBJ2-2
abundance: -
v_gene: TRBV6-1
d_gene: -

CDR3aa: CASSPGGTYEQYF
CDR3nt: TGTGCCAGCAGCCCGGGGGGGACATACGAGCAGTACTTC
j_gene: TRBJ2-7
abundance: -
v_gene: TRBV5-5
d_gene: TRBD2

CDR3aa: CAISTGQGNQPQHF
CDR3nt: TGTGCCATCAGTACTGGACAGGGAAATCAGCCCCAGCATTTT
j_gene: TRBJ1-5
abundance: few
v_gene: TRBV10-3
d_gene: TRBD1

CDR3aa: CASSATGKVGETQYF
CDR3nt: TGTGCCAGCAGCGCGACAGGGAAGGTCGGGGAGACCCAGTACTTC
j_gene: TRBJ2-5
abundance: -
v_gene: TRBV7-3
d_gene: TRBD1

CDR3aa: CASSLATGQGNTEAFF
CDR3nt: TGTGCCAGCAGCTTGGCAACGGGACAGGGAAACACTGAAGCTTTCTTT
j_gene: TRBJ1-1
abundance: -
v_gene: TRBV5-6
d_gene: TRBD1

CDR3aa: CASRSVRGGTDTQYF
CDR3nt: TGTGCCAGCAGATCCGTGCGGGGGGGCACAGATACGCAGTATTTT
j_gene: TRBJ2-3
abundance: few
v_gene: TRBV11-2
d_gene: TRBD2

CDR3aa: CASSLIRTEAFF
CDR3nt: TGTGCCAGCAGTTTAATTCGGACTGAAGCTTTCTTT
j_gene: TRBJ1-1
abundance: -
v_gene: TRBV28
d_gene: -

CDR3aa: CASSEVTGVGKNIQYF
CDR3nt: TGTGCCAGCAGTGAGGTCACGGGGGTGGGCAAAAACATTCAGTACTTC
j_gene: TRBJ2-4
abundance: -
v_gene: TRBV6-1
d_gene: -

CDR3aa: CASSGGLAPYEQYF
CDR3nt: TGTGCCAGCAGTGGGGGACTAGCTCCCTACGAGCAGTACTTC
j_gene: TRBJ2-7
abundance: -
v_gene: TRBV28
d_gene: TRBD2

CDR3aa: CATSTERTQYF
CDR3nt: TGTGCCACCAGCACCGAGCGAACCCAGTACTTC
j_gene: TRBJ2-5
abundance: few
v_gene: TRBV15
d_gene: -

CDR3aa: CASSPSGQGARTEAFF
CDR3nt: TGTGCCAGCAGCCCCTCAGGACAGGGGGCGCGGACTGAAGCTTTCTTT
j_gene: TRBJ1-1
abundance: -
v_gene: TRBV7-9
d_gene: TRBD1

CDR3aa: CASSALGGAILDTQYF
CDR3nt: TGTGCCAGCAGTGCCCTTGGCGGGGCAATTTTAGATACGCAGTATTTT
j_gene: TRBJ2-3
abundance: -
v_gene: TRBV6-1
d_gene: -